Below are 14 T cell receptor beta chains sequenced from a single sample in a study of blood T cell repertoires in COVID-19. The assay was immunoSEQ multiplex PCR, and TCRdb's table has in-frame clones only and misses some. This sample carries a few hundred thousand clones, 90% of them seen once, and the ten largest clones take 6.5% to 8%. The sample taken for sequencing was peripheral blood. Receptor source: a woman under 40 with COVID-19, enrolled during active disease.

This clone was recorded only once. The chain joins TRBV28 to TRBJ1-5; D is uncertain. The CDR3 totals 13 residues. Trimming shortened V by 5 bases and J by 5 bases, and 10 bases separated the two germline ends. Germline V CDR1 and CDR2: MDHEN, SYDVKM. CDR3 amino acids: CASSPDMYQPQHF. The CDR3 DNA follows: TGTGCCAGCAGTCCCGACATGTATCAGCCCCAGCATTTT.

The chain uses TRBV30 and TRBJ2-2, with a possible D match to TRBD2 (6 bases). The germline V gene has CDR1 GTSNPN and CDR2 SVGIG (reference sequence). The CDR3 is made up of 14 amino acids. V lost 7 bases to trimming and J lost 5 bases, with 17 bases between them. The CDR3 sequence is CALTWGRLTGELFF. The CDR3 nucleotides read TGTGCCTTGACGTGGGGGAGGCTTACCGGGGAGCTGTTTTTT.

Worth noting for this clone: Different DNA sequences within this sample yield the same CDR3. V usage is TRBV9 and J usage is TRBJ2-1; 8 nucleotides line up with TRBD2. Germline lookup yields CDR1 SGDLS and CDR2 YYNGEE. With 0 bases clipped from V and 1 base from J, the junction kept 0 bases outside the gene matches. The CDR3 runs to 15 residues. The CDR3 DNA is TGTGCCAGCAGCGTAGCGGGGGGGTCCTACAATGAGCAGTTCTTC. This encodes CASSVAGGSYNEQFF.

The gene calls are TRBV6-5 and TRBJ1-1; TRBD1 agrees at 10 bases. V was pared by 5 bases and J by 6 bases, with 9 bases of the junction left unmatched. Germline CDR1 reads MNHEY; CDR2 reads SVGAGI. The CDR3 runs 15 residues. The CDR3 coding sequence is TGTGCCAGCAGTATAGGACAGGGGGGCGGGTCTGAAGCTTTCTTT. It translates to CASSIGQGGGSEAFF.

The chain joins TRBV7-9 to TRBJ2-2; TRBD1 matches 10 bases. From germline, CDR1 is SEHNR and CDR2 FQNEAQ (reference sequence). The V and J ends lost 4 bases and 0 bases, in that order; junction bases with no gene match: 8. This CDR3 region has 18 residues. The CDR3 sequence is CASSSTDRGTPNTGELFF. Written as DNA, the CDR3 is TGTGCCAGCAGCTCGACGGACAGGGGGACTCCGAACACCGGGGAGCTGTTTTTT. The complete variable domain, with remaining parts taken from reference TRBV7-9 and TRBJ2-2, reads DTGVSQNPRHKITKRGQNVTFRCDPISEHNRLYWYRQTLGQGPEFLTYFQNEAQLEKSRLLSDRFSAERPKGSFSTLEIQRTEQGDSAMYLCASSSTDRGTPNTGELFFGEGSRLTVL.

This CDR3 is CASSSGTSRGDTEAFF. CDR3 nucleotide sequence: TGTGCCAGCAGTTCCGGGACATCAAGAGGAGACACTGAAGCTTTCTTT. The V gene is TRBV28, the J gene TRBJ1-1, with D tentatively TRBD1 (6 bases). The V and J ends lost 4 bases and 3 bases respectively, with 18 bases between them. The CDR3 extends over 16 amino acids. CDR1 and CDR2 from the germline V gene are MDHEN and SYDVKM.

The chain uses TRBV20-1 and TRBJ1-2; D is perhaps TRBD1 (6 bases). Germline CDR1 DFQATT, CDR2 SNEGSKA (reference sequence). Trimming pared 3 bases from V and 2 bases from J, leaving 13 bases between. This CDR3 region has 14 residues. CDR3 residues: CSASGTGTNYGYTF. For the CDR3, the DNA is TGCAGTGCTAGTGGTACAGGGACGAACTATGGCTACACCTTC.

The CDR3 spells CASTPGGGAYWNEQYF. CDR3 DNA: TGTGCCAGCACCCCCGGCGGGGGGGCCTATTGGAACGAGCAGTACTTC. This chain joins TRBV5-5 and TRBJ2-7; 9 bases are a match to TRBD2. V lost 6 bases and J lost 5; bases outside the gene matches: 15. In germline, CDR1 is SGHKS, CDR2 YYEKEE (reference sequence). The CDR3 is 16 amino acids. Full variable domain (rest looked up from reference TRBV5-5 and TRBJ2-7): DAGVTQSPTHLIKTRGQQVTLRCSPISGHKSVSWYQQVLGQGPQFIFQYYEKEERGRGNFPDRFSARQFPNYSSELNVNALLLGDSALYLCASTPGGGAYWNEQYFGPGTRLTVT.

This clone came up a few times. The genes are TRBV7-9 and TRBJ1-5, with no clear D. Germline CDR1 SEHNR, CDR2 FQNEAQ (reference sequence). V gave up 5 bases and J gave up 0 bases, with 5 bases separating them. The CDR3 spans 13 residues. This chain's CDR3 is CASSRDSNQPQHF. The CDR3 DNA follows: TGTGCCAGCAGCCGGGATAGCAATCAGCCCCAGCATTTT. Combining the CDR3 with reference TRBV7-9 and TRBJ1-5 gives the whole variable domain DTGVSQNPRHKITKRGQNVTFRCDPISEHNRLYWYRQTLGQGPEFLTYFQNEAQLEKSRLLSDRFSAERPKGSFSTLEIQRTEQGDSAMYLCASSRDSNQPQHFGDGTRLSIL.

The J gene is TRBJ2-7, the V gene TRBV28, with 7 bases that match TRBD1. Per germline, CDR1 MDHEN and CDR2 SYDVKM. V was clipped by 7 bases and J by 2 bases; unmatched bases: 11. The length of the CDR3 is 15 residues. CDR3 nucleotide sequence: TGTGCCAGCACCCACAGTTACGGGACAGCCTACGAGCAGTACTTC. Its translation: CASTHSYGTAYEQYF.

The CDR3 loop reads CASSDAGVSYEQYF. The CDR3 DNA reads as TGTGCCAGCAGTGACGCAGGGGTCTCCTACGAGCAGTACTTC. The V gene is TRBV2, the J gene TRBJ2-7; TRBD1 is a possible D gene (6 bases). Trimming shortened V by 3 bases and J by 0 bases, and 9 bases separated the two germline ends. Germline lookup yields CDR1 SNHLY and CDR2 FYNNEI. This CDR3 is built from 14 residues.

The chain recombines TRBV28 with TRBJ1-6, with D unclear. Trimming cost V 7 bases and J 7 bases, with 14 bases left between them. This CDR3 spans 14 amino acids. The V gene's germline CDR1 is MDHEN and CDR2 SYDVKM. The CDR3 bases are TGTGCCAGCACCCCGGTCCTGAAGAATTCACCCCTCCACTTT. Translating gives CASTPVLKNSPLHF. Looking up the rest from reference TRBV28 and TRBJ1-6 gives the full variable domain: DVKVTQSSRYLVKRTGEKVFLECVQDMDHENMFWYRQDPGLGLRLIYFSYDVKMKEKGDIPEGYSVSREKKERFSLILESASTNQTSMYLCASTPVLKNSPLHFGNGTRLTVT.

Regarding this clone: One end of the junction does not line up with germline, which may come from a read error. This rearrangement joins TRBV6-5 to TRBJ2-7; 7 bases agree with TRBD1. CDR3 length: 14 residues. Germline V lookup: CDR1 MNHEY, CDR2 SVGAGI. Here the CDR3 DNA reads TGTGCCGGCAGTTACGAGGGGGCTATTAGCGAGCAGTACTTC. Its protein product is CAGSYEGAISEQYF.

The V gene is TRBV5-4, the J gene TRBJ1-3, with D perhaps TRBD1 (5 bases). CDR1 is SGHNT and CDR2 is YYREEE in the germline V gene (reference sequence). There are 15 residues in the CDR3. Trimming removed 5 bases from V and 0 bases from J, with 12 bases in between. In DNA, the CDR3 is TGTGCCAGCAGTCGGGACTTCAGCTCTGGAAACACCATATATTTT. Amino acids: CASSRDFSSGNTIYF.